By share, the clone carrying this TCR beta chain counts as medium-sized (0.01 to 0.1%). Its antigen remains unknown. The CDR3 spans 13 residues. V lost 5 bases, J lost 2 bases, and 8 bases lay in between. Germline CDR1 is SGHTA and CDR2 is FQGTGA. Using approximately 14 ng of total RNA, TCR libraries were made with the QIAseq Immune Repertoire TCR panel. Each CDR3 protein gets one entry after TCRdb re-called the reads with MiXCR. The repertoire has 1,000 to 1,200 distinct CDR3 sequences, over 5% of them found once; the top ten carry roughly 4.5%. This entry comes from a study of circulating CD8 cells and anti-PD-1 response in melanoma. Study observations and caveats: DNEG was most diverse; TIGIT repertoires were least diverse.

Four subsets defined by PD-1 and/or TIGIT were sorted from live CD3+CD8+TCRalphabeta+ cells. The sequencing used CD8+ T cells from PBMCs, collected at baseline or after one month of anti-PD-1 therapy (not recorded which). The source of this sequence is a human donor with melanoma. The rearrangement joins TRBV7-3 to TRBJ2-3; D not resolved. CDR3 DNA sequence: TGTGCCAGCAGCCGACGGAACACAGATACGCAGTATTTT. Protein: CASSRRNTDTQYF.